The rows below give T cell receptor beta chains drawn from one sample of a study of blood T cell repertoires in COVID-19. The method was immunoSEQ multiplex PCR; TCRdb's version includes in-frame clones alone and lacks a portion of them. The sample lists some 130,000 clones, around 80% occurring once. Input material: peripheral blood. These receptor sequences come from a man between 70 and 80 years old with acute or convalescent COVID-19. Each CDR3 is given with its conserved first and last residue. The D gene is left open where the match is weak. The listing skips clone size in some rows; elsewhere it reads once, few, many or a size class.

d_gene: TRBD1; v_gene: TRBV6-6; j_gene: TRBJ1-6; abundance: few; CDR3aa: CASNRDSYNSPLHF; CDR3nt: TGTGCCAGCAACCGGGACAGTTATAATTCACCCCTCCACTTT
d_gene: .; v_gene: TRBV27; j_gene: TRBJ1-1; abundance: .; CDR3aa: CASSLQGQMNTEAFF; CDR3nt: TGTGCCAGCAGTTTACAAGGACAGATGAACACTGAAGCTTTCTTT
d_gene: TRBD2; v_gene: TRBV3-1/TRBV3-2; j_gene: TRBJ2-7; abundance: .; CDR3aa: CASSPLGGAYEQYF; CDR3nt: TGTGCCAGCAGCCCCCTGGGAGGGGCCTACGAGCAGTACTTC
d_gene: .; v_gene: TRBV6-5; j_gene: TRBJ1-1; abundance: .; CDR3aa: CASSYAQGTEAFF; CDR3nt: TGTGCCAGCAGTTACGCCCAGGGTACTGAAGCTTTCTTT
d_gene: .; v_gene: TRBV7-9; j_gene: TRBJ2-5; abundance: .; CDR3aa: CASSIGASPAGTQYF; CDR3nt: TGTGCCAGCAGCATAGGGGCCAGCCCAGCCGGGACCCAGTACTTC
d_gene: TRBD2; v_gene: TRBV10-3; j_gene: TRBJ2-5; abundance: .; CDR3aa: CAISVAGEETQYF; CDR3nt: TGTGCCATCAGCGTAGCGGGGGAGGAGACCCAGTACTTC
d_gene: .; v_gene: TRBV18; j_gene: TRBJ2-1; abundance: .; CDR3aa: CASSPPNFSDSTNEQFF; CDR3nt: TGTGCCAGCTCACCACCCAATTTCTCAGACAGTACCAATGAGCAGTTCTTC
d_gene: TRBD1; v_gene: TRBV3-1/TRBV3-2; j_gene: TRBJ1-3; abundance: .; CDR3aa: CASSQLDRGLNTIYF; CDR3nt: TGTGCCAGCAGCCAATTGGACAGGGGGCTGAACACCATATATTTT
d_gene: .; v_gene: TRBV12-3/TRBV12-4; j_gene: TRBJ1-2; abundance: .; CDR3aa: CASSLAGAGGYTF; CDR3nt: TGTGCCAGCAGTTTGGCGGGGGCAGGGGGCTACACCTTC
d_gene: TRBD2; v_gene: TRBV2; j_gene: TRBJ2-3; abundance: once; CDR3aa: CASSSLAGGTDTQYF; CDR3nt: TGTGCCAGCAGTTCACTAGCGGGGGGGACAGATACGCAGTATTTT
d_gene: TRBD2; v_gene: TRBV2; j_gene: TRBJ2-5; abundance: .; CDR3aa: CASSERAGGPQETQYF; CDR3nt: TGTGCCAGCAGTGAACGAGCGGGGGGGCCGCAAGAGACCCAGTACTTC
d_gene: .; v_gene: TRBV9; j_gene: TRBJ1-6; abundance: .; CDR3aa: CASSNRGANSPLHF; CDR3nt: TGTGCCAGCAGCAACCGGGGGGCTAATTCACCCCTCCACTTT
d_gene: TRBD1; v_gene: TRBV6-2/TRBV6-3; j_gene: TRBJ2-7; abundance: .; CDR3aa: CASSQQGGYEQYF; CDR3nt: TGTGCCAGCAGCCAACAGGGGGGCTACGAGCAGTACTTC
d_gene: .; v_gene: TRBV3-1/TRBV3-2; j_gene: TRBJ2-2; abundance: .; CDR3aa: CASSLQGPGELFF; CDR3nt: TGTGCCAGCAGCCTACAGGGCCCCGGGGAGCTGTTTTTT
d_gene: TRBD2; v_gene: TRBV27; j_gene: TRBJ2-1; abundance: .; CDR3aa: CASSLWRGSSYNEQFF; CDR3nt: TGTGCCAGCAGTTTATGGCGGGGGAGCTCCTACAATGAGCAGTTCTTC
d_gene: .; v_gene: TRBV27; j_gene: TRBJ1-5; abundance: .; CDR3aa: CASSPRPGNQPQHF; CDR3nt: TGTGCCAGCAGCCCCCGGCCAGGGAATCAGCCCCAGCATTTT
d_gene: .; v_gene: TRBV20-1; j_gene: TRBJ2-3; abundance: .; CDR3aa: CSSYPGDTQYF; CDR3nt: TGCAGTTCTTACCCCGGGGATACGCAGTATTTT
d_gene: TRBD1; v_gene: TRBV28; j_gene: TRBJ1-2; abundance: .; CDR3aa: CASRRQGNYGYTF; CDR3nt: TGTGCCAGCAGGAGACAGGGGAACTATGGCTACACCTTC
d_gene: TRBD1; v_gene: TRBV3-1/TRBV3-2; j_gene: TRBJ2-2; abundance: .; CDR3aa: CASSQRDRFTGELFF; CDR3nt: TGTGCCAGCAGCCAACGGGACAGGTTTACCGGGGAGCTGTTTTTT
d_gene: TRBD1; v_gene: TRBV10-3; j_gene: TRBJ2-3; abundance: .; CDR3aa: CAISAGTEHTDTQYF; CDR3nt: TGTGCCATCAGTGCCGGGACAGAACACACAGATACGCAGTATTTT
d_gene: TRBD1; v_gene: TRBV5-5; j_gene: TRBJ2-5; abundance: .; CDR3aa: CASSLGGTGQETQYF; CDR3nt: TGTGCCAGCAGCTTGGGGGGGACAGGCCAAGAGACCCAGTACTTC
d_gene: TRBD1; v_gene: TRBV24-1; j_gene: TRBJ1-4; abundance: .; CDR3aa: CATSDPTGGAEEKLFF; CDR3nt: TGTGCCACCAGTGACCCTACAGGGGGGGCGGAAGAAAAACTGTTTTTT
d_gene: TRBD1; v_gene: TRBV4-1; j_gene: TRBJ1-2; abundance: .; CDR3aa: CASSLVGQDLRGYTF; CDR3nt: TGCGCCAGCAGCCTAGTAGGACAGGACTTGAGAGGCTACACCTTC
d_gene: TRBD1; v_gene: TRBV28; j_gene: TRBJ1-2; abundance: .; CDR3aa: CASSITGTGLGGYTF; CDR3nt: TGTGCCAGCAGTATAACCGGGACAGGCCTCGGTGGCTACACCTTC
d_gene: TRBD1; v_gene: TRBV6-5; j_gene: TRBJ1-6; abundance: once; CDR3aa: CASSTQPGGNSPLHF; CDR3nt: TGTGCCAGCAGTACGCAACCAGGGGGGAATTCACCCCTCCACTTT
d_gene: .; v_gene: TRBV14; j_gene: TRBJ2-2; abundance: .; CDR3aa: CASSRRRNTGELFF; CDR3nt: TGTGCCAGCAGCCGAAGGAGGAACACCGGGGAGCTGTTTTTT
d_gene: TRBD2; v_gene: TRBV19; j_gene: TRBJ2-1; abundance: .; CDR3aa: CATSRKPGGGYNEQFF; CDR3nt: TGTGCCACCTCTAGGAAGCCCGGGGGGGGATACAATGAGCAGTTCTTC
d_gene: TRBD1; v_gene: TRBV10-3; j_gene: TRBJ1-2; abundance: .; CDR3aa: CAIRDPGQGTGYTF; CDR3nt: TGTGCCATCAGAGACCCGGGACAGGGGACCGGCTACACCTTC
d_gene: .; v_gene: TRBV6-1; j_gene: TRBJ2-7; abundance: .; CDR3aa: CASSEQSGGEQYF; CDR3nt: TGTGCCAGCAGTGAACAAAGCGGCGGGGAGCAGTACTTC
d_gene: TRBD2; v_gene: TRBV7-2; j_gene: TRBJ2-1; abundance: few; CDR3aa: CASSLARGGGNEQFF; CDR3nt: TGTGCCAGCAGCTTAGCGCGCGGGGGGGGCAATGAGCAGTTCTTC
d_gene: TRBD1; v_gene: TRBV5-4; j_gene: TRBJ2-7; abundance: .; CDR3aa: CASSLEQGNEQYF; CDR3nt: TGTGCCAGCAGCTTGGAACAGGGGAACGAGCAGTACTTC
d_gene: .; v_gene: TRBV6-4; j_gene: TRBJ2-1; abundance: .; CDR3aa: CASSDKSSSSNEQFF; CDR3nt: TGTGCCAGCAGTGATAAGTCTAGCAGTAGCAATGAGCAGTTCTTC
d_gene: .; v_gene: TRBV7-3; j_gene: TRBJ2-2; abundance: .; CDR3aa: CASSLTKETGELFF; CDR3nt: TGTGCCAGCAGCTTAACGAAGGAGACCGGGGAGCTGTTTTTT
d_gene: .; v_gene: TRBV5-1; j_gene: TRBJ1-6; abundance: once; CDR3aa: CASSFGGRSSYNSPLHF; CDR3nt: TGCGCCAGCAGCTTTGGGGGCCGGAGCTCCTATAATTCACCCCTCCACTTT
d_gene: TRBD1; v_gene: TRBV7-8; j_gene: TRBJ2-2; abundance: few; CDR3aa: CASSPGTGGTGELFF; CDR3nt: TGTGCCAGCAGCCCTGGGACAGGGGGCACCGGGGAGCTGTTTTTT
d_gene: TRBD1; v_gene: TRBV4-1; j_gene: TRBJ1-5; abundance: .; CDR3aa: CASSQDVWGQSNQPQHF; CDR3nt: TGCGCCAGCAGCCAGGATGTTTGGGGACAGAGCAATCAGCCCCAGCATTTT
d_gene: .; v_gene: TRBV5-4; j_gene: TRBJ1-2; abundance: .; CDR3aa: CASSSPLLRGGYTF; CDR3nt: TGTGCCAGCAGCTCTCCACTACTAAGAGGCGGCTACACCTTC
d_gene: .; v_gene: TRBV6-5; j_gene: TRBJ1-2; abundance: once; CDR3aa: CASREIRGYGYTF; CDR3nt: TGTGCCAGCAGGGAGATCAGGGGCTATGGCTACACCTTC
d_gene: .; v_gene: TRBV29-1; j_gene: TRBJ2-2; abundance: few; CDR3aa: CSVSERAGELFF; CDR3nt: TGCAGCGTGTCAGAGAGGGCCGGGGAGCTGTTTTTT
d_gene: TRBD2; v_gene: TRBV6-2/TRBV6-3; j_gene: TRBJ2-3; abundance: .; CDR3aa: CASSTGTRSYF; CDR3nt: TGTGCCAGCAGCACCGGGACTAGATCTTATTTT
d_gene: .; v_gene: TRBV28; j_gene: TRBJ1-1; abundance: .; CDR3aa: CASSPGSSVGEAFF; CDR3nt: TGTGCCAGCAGCCCAGGGTCATCGGTTGGTGAAGCTTTCTTT
d_gene: .; v_gene: TRBV28; j_gene: TRBJ2-3; abundance: .; CDR3aa: CASSLWASFRTDTQYF; CDR3nt: TGTGCCAGCAGTTTATGGGCCTCCTTCCGCACAGATACGCAGTATTTT
d_gene: .; v_gene: TRBV3-1/TRBV3-2; j_gene: TRBJ1-1; abundance: .; CDR3aa: CASSHREAEAFF; CDR3nt: TGTGCCAGCAGCCATAGGGAGGCTGAAGCTTTCTTT
d_gene: TRBD2; v_gene: TRBV19; j_gene: TRBJ2-7; abundance: .; CDR3aa: CASSMLAGPYEQYF; CDR3nt: TGTGCCAGTAGTATGCTAGCGGGGCCCTACGAGCAGTACTTC
d_gene: TRBD1; v_gene: TRBV28; j_gene: TRBJ1-1; abundance: .; CDR3aa: CASFPPTGTGETEAFF; CDR3nt: TGTGCCAGCTTCCCCCCGACCGGGACAGGGGAGACTGAAGCTTTCTTT
d_gene: TRBD1; v_gene: TRBV7-2; j_gene: TRBJ1-2; abundance: .; CDR3aa: CASSLGRDRAYGYTF; CDR3nt: TGTGCCAGCAGCTTAGGCCGGGACAGGGCATATGGCTACACCTTC
d_gene: .; v_gene: TRBV15; j_gene: TRBJ2-3; abundance: .; CDR3aa: CATSRARGDTQYF; CDR3nt: TGTGCCACCAGCAGAGCCCGGGGAGATACGCAGTATTTT
d_gene: .; v_gene: TRBV6-6; j_gene: TRBJ2-1; abundance: .; CDR3aa: CASYLQGLNEQFF; CDR3nt: TGTGCCAGCTATTTGCAGGGTTTGAATGAGCAGTTCTTC
d_gene: .; v_gene: TRBV6-1; j_gene: TRBJ1-2; abundance: .; CDR3aa: CASSEHGTNIGYGYTF; CDR3nt: TGTGCCAGCAGTGAGCACGGGACTAATATTGGCTATGGCTACACCTTC
d_gene: TRBD1; v_gene: TRBV6-5; j_gene: TRBJ2-7; abundance: .; CDR3aa: CASSTGTGDYEQYF; CDR3nt: TGTGCCAGCAGTACCGGGACAGGGGACTACGAGCAGTACTTC
d_gene: .; v_gene: TRBV7-9; j_gene: TRBJ1-2; abundance: .; CDR3aa: CASSPRQVAYGYTF; CDR3nt: TGTGCCAGCAGCCCCCGACAGGTAGCCTATGGCTACACCTTC
d_gene: .; v_gene: TRBV28; j_gene: TRBJ2-3; abundance: .; CDR3aa: CASSSGSTDTQYF; CDR3nt: TGTGCCAGCAGTTCCGGGTCCACAGATACGCAGTATTTT
d_gene: TRBD1; v_gene: TRBV4-1; j_gene: TRBJ1-5; abundance: .; CDR3aa: CASSQDQGGGQPQHF; CDR3nt: TGCGCCAGCAGCCAAGATCAAGGGGGCGGGCAGCCCCAGCATTTT
d_gene: .; v_gene: TRBV5-5; j_gene: TRBJ2-6; abundance: few; CDR3aa: CASSSGRWGPDSGANVLTF; CDR3nt: TGTGCCAGCAGCTCAGGCCGTTGGGGGCCCGACTCTGGGGCCAACGTCCTGACTTTC
d_gene: TRBD1; v_gene: TRBV18; j_gene: TRBJ1-2; abundance: .; CDR3aa: CASSPDRVAGYTF; CDR3nt: TGTGCCAGCTCACCCGACAGGGTTGCTGGCTACACCTTC
d_gene: .; v_gene: TRBV11-2; j_gene: TRBJ2-1; abundance: .; CDR3aa: CASSLVNRGGQFF; CDR3nt: TGTGCCAGCAGCTTAGTCAATAGGGGGGGGCAGTTCTTC
d_gene: .; v_gene: TRBV4-1; j_gene: TRBJ1-1; abundance: .; CDR3aa: CASSQQEATEAFF; CDR3nt: TGCGCCAGCAGCCAACAAGAGGCCACTGAAGCTTTCTTT
d_gene: .; v_gene: TRBV2; j_gene: TRBJ1-1; abundance: .; CDR3aa: CASRAESGTEAFF; CDR3nt: TGTGCCAGCAGGGCAGAGTCAGGCACTGAAGCTTTCTTT
d_gene: .; v_gene: TRBV21-1; j_gene: TRBJ2-2; abundance: .; CDR3aa: CASSKDDRDSGELFF; CDR3nt: TGTGCCAGCAGCAAAGATGACAGGGATTCCGGGGAGCTGTTTTTT
d_gene: TRBD1; v_gene: TRBV27; j_gene: TRBJ2-2; abundance: few; CDR3aa: CASQGPTGRTGELFF; CDR3nt: TGTGCCTCCCAAGGCCCGACAGGGCGAACCGGGGAGCTGTTTTTT